This entry lists 7 T cell receptor beta chains sequenced from one sample in a study of cytomegalovirus exposure and HLA in healthy donors. The PCR employed 60 Vbeta primers together with 13 Jbeta primers. The data were produced by immunoSEQ multiplex PCR, yet TCRdb's version contains in-frame clones alone and is incomplete. The data contain 150,000 or so clones, over 70% of them seen just once; the ten biggest clones take up around 1.5%. The specimen sequenced was PBMCs. All receptors come from a woman younger than 45 in good health and CMV-seronegative.

J is TRBJ2-7 and V is TRBV7-9; 7 bases fit TRBD1. Germline CDR1 and CDR2: SEHNR and FQNEAQ (reference sequence). V shed 6 bases and J 3 bases; nucleotides not matched to a gene: 17. The CDR3 has 17 amino acids. In DNA form, the CDR3 reads TGTGCCAGCAGTCCAGGGGGATGGGGAGAAATGGTCTACGAGCAGTACTTC. Translated, it gives CASSPGGWGEMVYEQYF.

This rearrangement joins TRBV27 to TRBJ2-3, with 10 bases fitting TRBD2. Germline V gives CDR1 MNHEY, CDR2 SMNVEV (reference sequence). The CDR3 is 14 residues long. V trimming: 8 bases; J trimming: 2 bases; junction bases outside the gene matches: 4. The CDR3 nucleotides read TGTGCCAGCGTCGGACTAGCGGACACAGATACGCAGTATTTT. Amino acids: CASVGLADTDTQYF.

The V gene is TRBV5-4, the J gene TRBJ2-7; 8 nucleotides match TRBD2. The germline V gene has CDR1 SGHNT and CDR2 YYREEE (reference sequence). J lost 3 bases, V lost 1 base, and 6 bases had no gene match. CDR3 length equals 15 residues. CDR3 region: CASSLKRTSGYEQYF. Here the CDR3 DNA reads TGTGCCAGCAGCTTGAAGCGTACTAGCGGCTACGAGCAGTACTTC.

This chain links TRBV4-2 with TRBJ2-2; tentatively, D is TRBD1 (5 bases). Deletions cut 0 bases from V and 4 bases from J, with 9 bases between. In germline, CDR1 is LGHNA, CDR2 YNFKEQ. The CDR3 is 15 amino acids. The CDR3 nucleotides read TGTGCCAGCAGCCAAGATCCAAGGGGCACCGGGGAGCTGTTTTTT. Amino acids: CASSQDPRGTGELFF.

The V gene is TRBV30, the J gene TRBJ1-1, with D maybe TRBD1 (5 bases). CDR3 length: 8 residues. Germline V gene sequence: CDR1 GTSNPN, CDR2 SVGIG (reference sequence). V gave up 8 bases and J gave up 11 bases, with 9 bases separating them. The chain's CDR3 is CATGGAFF. As DNA, the CDR3 is TGTGCCACAGGAGGGGCTTTCTTT. Variable domain in full (rest from reference TRBV30 and TRBJ1-1): SQTIHQWPATLVQPVGSPLSLECTVEGTSNPNLYWYRQAAGRGLQLLFYSVGIGQISSEVPQNLSASRPQDRQFILSSKKLLLSDSGFYLCATGGAFFGQGTRLTVV.

The rearrangement links TRBV28 to TRBJ1-1; possible D gene TRBD1, 6 bases. This CDR3 has 14 residues. Germline lookup yields CDR1 MDHEN and CDR2 SYDVKM. Trimming pared 3 bases from V and 4 bases from J, leaving 12 bases between. The CDR3 loop reads CASSFSEGGTEAFF. Written as DNA, the CDR3 is TGTGCCAGCAGTTTCTCCGAAGGGGGCACTGAAGCTTTCTTT.

This chain joins TRBV7-2 and TRBJ1-2; D is unclear. Per germline, CDR1 SGHTA and CDR2 FQGNSA. This CDR3 is 15 amino acids long. Deletions cut 5 bases from V and 4 bases from J, with 17 bases between. The CDR3 sequence: CASSPDAWGGYGYTF. CDR3 coding DNA: TGTGCCAGCAGCCCGGATGCCTGGGGAGGCTATGGCTACACCTTC.